Listed below are T cell receptor beta chains from one sample, sequenced in a study of technical replicates of blood from a few donors. Assay: immunoSEQ multiplex PCR; the TCRdb copy retains only in-frame clones and omits some. The sample has 65,000 to 85,000 clones, just over 95% seen once. The sequenced material came from T cells isolated from PBMCs. The source is a human donor in good health. CDR3s include the opening cysteine and the closing phenylalanine or tryptophan. D genes are given only for firm matches. Clone size is stated in some rows and not others, as once, few, many or a class when expanded.

clone_size	d_call	j_call	v_call	cdr3_aa	cdr3_nt
.	.	TRBJ2-7	TRBV5-6	CASSWSNTYEQYF	TGTGCCAGCAGCTGGAGTAATACCTACGAGCAGTACTTC
.	.	TRBJ1-1	TRBV4-1	CASSQWGGNTEAFF	TGCGCCAGCAGCCAATGGGGCGGGAACACTGAAGCTTTCTTT
.	.	TRBJ2-1	TRBV25-1	CASSDRTRGDNEQFF	TGTGCCAGCAGTGACCGGACTAGGGGGGACAATGAGCAGTTCTTC
.	.	TRBJ1-1	TRBV30	CAWSRGRTEAFF	TGTGCCTGGAGCCGGGGGAGGACTGAAGCTTTCTTT
few	.	TRBJ2-2	TRBV19	CASQARLNTGELFF	TGTGCCTCCCAGGCCAGGTTGAACACCGGGGAGCTGTTTTTT
.	.	TRBJ2-6	TRBV23-1	CASSQGPDRRPTSGANVLTF	TGCGCCAGCAGTCAAGGACCTGACAGACGGCCCACCTCTGGGGCCAACGTCCTGACTTTC
.	.	TRBJ2-1	TRBV12-5	CASGKRLTGKYEQFF	TGTGCTAGTGGTAAACGACTTACAGGGAAGTATGAGCAGTTCTTC
.	.	TRBJ2-4	TRBV7-2	CASRTDSGLAKNIQYF	TGTGCCAGCAGAACGGACAGTGGACTAGCCAAAAACATTCAGTACTTC
.	.	TRBJ1-6	TRBV7-3	CASSFTGNSPLHF	TGTGCCAGCAGCTTTACAGGAAATTCACCCCTCCACTTT
.	.	TRBJ1-1	TRBV30	CAWNEGRGVNTEAFF	TGTGCCTGGAATGAAGGGCGGGGGGTGAACACTGAAGCTTTCTTT
.	TRBD2	TRBJ2-1	TRBV28	CASSSMTSGDNEQFF	TGTGCCAGCAGTTCGATGACTAGCGGAGACAATGAGCAGTTCTTC
.	.	TRBJ2-1	TRBV6-5	CASSPRSSYNEQFF	TGTGCCAGCAGTCCTAGGAGCTCCTACAATGAGCAGTTCTTC
once	TRBD2	TRBJ2-7	TRBV25-1	CASSGLAENSYEQYF	TGTGCCAGCAGTGGGCTAGCGGAGAACTCCTACGAGCAGTACTTC
once	TRBD2	TRBJ2-5	TRBV11-2	CASSSGLGGETQYF	TGTGCCAGCAGCTCCGGACTAGGTGGAGAGACCCAGTACTTC
.	TRBD2	TRBJ2-3	TRBV4-1	CASSQVTSGSTDTQYF	TGCGCCAGCAGCCAAGTGACTAGCGGGAGCACAGATACGCAGTATTTT
.	.	TRBJ1-4	TRBV5-4	CASSLAGDNEKLFF	TGTGCCAGCAGCTTGGCGGGGGATAATGAAAAACTGTTTTTT
.	TRBD2	TRBJ2-1	TRBV12-5	CASGLPGLGIVDEQFF	TGTGCTAGTGGTTTGCCGGGACTAGGTATTGTCGATGAGCAGTTCTTC
.	TRBD1	TRBJ1-1	TRBV19	CASSRRQGALEAFF	TGTGCCAGTAGTAGACGACAGGGGGCTCTTGAAGCTTTCTTT
.	.	TRBJ2-7	TRBV10-3	CAISEGREYYEQYF	TGTGCCATCAGTGAGGGCAGGGAATACTACGAGCAGTACTTC
.	.	TRBJ1-3	TRBV9	CASSVLDRFSGNTIYF	TGTGCCAGCAGCGTATTAGACAGATTCTCTGGAAACACCATATATTTT
.	TRBD1	TRBJ2-3	TRBV27	CASSYRGRTTDTQYF	TGTGCCAGCAGCTACAGGGGACGGACCACAGATACGCAGTATTTT
.	TRBD2	TRBJ2-1	TRBV19	CASSLGGGRGRSNEQFF	TGTGCCAGTAGCCTAGGGGGGGGGCGCGGGAGGTCTAATGAGCAGTTCTTC
.	.	TRBJ2-3	TRBV6-1	CASSETGSFPPGTQYF	TGTGCCAGCAGTGAAACCGGTTCCTTCCCCCCTGGTACGCAGTATTTT
.	TRBD2	TRBJ2-3	TRBV5-1	CASSFGLAGGKTSTDTQYF	TGCGCCAGCAGCTTTGGACTAGCGGGAGGTAAAACTAGCACAGATACGCAGTATTTT
.	.	TRBJ1-5	TRBV6-4	CASSDGQQNQPQHF	TGTGCCAGCAGTGACGGACAGCAAAATCAGCCCCAGCATTTT
.	TRBD1	TRBJ2-7	TRBV11-2	CASSLMGTEPYEQYF	TGTGCCAGCAGCTTAATGGGGACAGAGCCCTACGAGCAGTACTTC
.	.	TRBJ1-1	TRBV28	CASSFPGDARAFF	TGTGCCAGCAGTTTTCCAGGGGACGCGCGCGCTTTCTTT
.	.	TRBJ2-7	TRBV7-6	CASSTPPTGLSSYEQYF	TGTGCCAGCAGCACACCCCCGACAGGCTTATCGTCCTACGAGCAGTACTTC